This passage covers 4 T cell receptor beta chains from one sample sequenced in a study of cytomegalovirus exposure and HLA in healthy donors. PCR employed 60 Vbeta and 13 Jbeta primers. Using immunoSEQ multiplex PCR, the repertoire was profiled, and TCRdb retains in-frame clones only, with some absent. The data hold around 94,000 clones, with 81% observed a single time. Sequencing used PBMCs. The receptors stem from a human donor in good health.

This chain uses TRBV6-5 with TRBJ1-6; TRBD1 matches 9 bases. From germline, CDR1 is MNHEY and CDR2 SVGAGI. This CDR3 spans 15 amino acids. The V segment lost 4 bases and the J segment 8 bases; nucleotides outside the gene matches: 6. Here the CDR3 reads CASSLGDRVDSPLHF. The CDR3 DNA is TGTGCCAGCAGTTTAGGGGACAGGGTCGATTCACCCCTCCACTTT.

This clone was seen once. The chain recombines TRBV21-1 with TRBJ1-5. TRBV21-1 constitutes a pseudogene. This CDR3 comprises 13 residues. This CDR3 reads CASSTGNYQPQHF. CDR3 bases: TGTGCCAGCAGCACGGGGAATTATCAGCCCCAGCATTTT.

J is TRBJ2-2 and V is TRBV27; TRBD1 matches 7 bases. The V gene end was trimmed by 5 bases and the J gene end by 7 bases; junction bases not matched to a gene: 7. Per the germline V gene, CDR1 is MNHEY and CDR2 is SMNVEV (reference sequence). This CDR3 comprises 14 residues. CDR3 nucleotide sequence: TGTGCCAGCAGTACGACAGGGCTGGGCGGGGAGCTGTTTTTT. Its translation: CASSTTGLGGELFF.

V and J are TRBV7-2 and TRBJ2-7, with no clear D. Trimming took 4 bases from V and 3 from J, leaving 13 bases between them. CDR1 and CDR2 from the germline V gene are SGHTA and FQGNSA. The CDR3 runs 14 residues. In DNA form, the CDR3 reads TGTGCCAGCAGCTCTGTCCCAGAAAGCTACGAGCAGTACTTC. This sequence encodes CASSSVPESYEQYF.